This is a list of T cell receptor beta chains from one sample in a study of T and B cells in COVID-19 patients. MiXCR, run by TCRdb on the multiplex PCR reads, gives a single entry per CDR3 protein. The sample contains almost 6,000 distinct CDR3 sequences, roughly a quarter of which appear only once. The sequencing input was blood. These receptors all come from a human donor with active COVID-19. CDR3s leave out the opening cysteine and the closing phenylalanine or tryptophan. Clone size, where shown, is once, few, many, or a class for clones that have expanded.

clone_size: -; v_call: TRBV19; j_call: TRBJ2-1; cdr3_aa: ASSAGTSTFDEQF
clone_size: medium-sized; v_call: TRBV6-5; j_call: TRBJ2-3; cdr3_aa: ASSTLRLWRQY
clone_size: -; v_call: TRBV28; j_call: TRBJ2-1; cdr3_aa: ASFMGTSGANEQF
clone_size: -; v_call: TRBV6-1; j_call: -; cdr3_aa: ASSQDYVGDEQY
clone_size: few; v_call: TRBV5-1; j_call: TRBJ1-1; cdr3_aa: ASSDTGVSAEAF
clone_size: -; v_call: TRBV6-5; j_call: TRBJ1-3; cdr3_aa: ASRATGSGNTIY
clone_size: medium-sized; v_call: TRBV19; j_call: TRBJ2-7; cdr3_aa: ASSTLGGGSEQY
clone_size: -; v_call: TRBV21-1; j_call: TRBJ2-7; cdr3_aa: ASSMRSGLAGYEQY
clone_size: -; v_call: TRBV28; j_call: TRBJ1-4; cdr3_aa: ASSPRQGATNEKLF
clone_size: medium-sized; v_call: TRBV12-3/TRBV12-4; j_call: TRBJ2-1; cdr3_aa: ASSLHFTSGEHNEQF
clone_size: medium-sized; v_call: TRBV6-5; j_call: TRBJ1-6; cdr3_aa: ASSYQEASYNSPLH
clone_size: medium-sized; v_call: TRBV29-1; j_call: TRBJ2-5; cdr3_aa: SVGVRETQY
clone_size: many; v_call: TRBV12-3/TRBV12-4; j_call: TRBJ2-7; cdr3_aa: ASRKGGIYEQY
clone_size: many; v_call: TRBV7-2; j_call: TRBJ2-2; cdr3_aa: ASSLRGAANTGELF
clone_size: many; v_call: TRBV6-5; j_call: TRBJ1-3; cdr3_aa: ASSRTGRDTIY
clone_size: -; v_call: TRBV20-1; j_call: TRBJ2-7; cdr3_aa: SARGLAGQTYEQY
clone_size: -; v_call: TRBV5-1; j_call: TRBJ2-7; cdr3_aa: ASSATGSYEQY
clone_size: many; v_call: TRBV5-6; j_call: TRBJ1-2; cdr3_aa: ASSSGTGAFYGYT
clone_size: medium-sized; v_call: TRBV27; j_call: TRBJ1-2; cdr3_aa: ASSTTTGQGYT
clone_size: -; v_call: TRBV19; j_call: TRBJ2-7; cdr3_aa: ATTDRPPYEQY
clone_size: many; v_call: TRBV18; j_call: TRBJ2-1; cdr3_aa: ASSPPGTQKEQF
clone_size: many; v_call: TRBV7-2; j_call: TRBJ2-3; cdr3_aa: ASSLARGGADTQY
clone_size: -; v_call: TRBV7-2; j_call: TRBJ1-1; cdr3_aa: ASSLIRGQDTEAF
clone_size: -; v_call: TRBV29-1; j_call: TRBJ2-3; cdr3_aa: SVYRGGSTDTQY
clone_size: medium-sized; v_call: TRBV24-1; j_call: TRBJ2-3; cdr3_aa: ATSDPGQGAADTQY
clone_size: -; v_call: TRBV6-2/TRBV6-3; j_call: TRBJ1-6; cdr3_aa: ASEDRANSPLH
clone_size: many; v_call: TRBV18; j_call: TRBJ1-4; cdr3_aa: ASSPPTGIGEKLF
clone_size: -; v_call: TRBV28; j_call: TRBJ1-1; cdr3_aa: ASSTQTGAMNTEAF
clone_size: -; v_call: TRBV14; j_call: TRBJ1-2; cdr3_aa: ASSQGTASSGYT
clone_size: -; v_call: TRBV12-3/TRBV12-4; j_call: TRBJ2-1; cdr3_aa: ANSRDRGQDNEQF
clone_size: medium-sized; v_call: TRBV5-6; j_call: TRBJ2-3; cdr3_aa: ASSLTGGDTQY
clone_size: few; v_call: TRBV6-2/TRBV6-3; j_call: TRBJ1-1; cdr3_aa: ASSLENTEAF
clone_size: -; v_call: TRBV6-5; j_call: TRBJ2-3; cdr3_aa: ASSGGGLGSTDTQY
clone_size: -; v_call: TRBV7-9; j_call: TRBJ1-1; cdr3_aa: ASSSTGEGAF
clone_size: -; v_call: TRBV7-2; j_call: TRBJ2-1; cdr3_aa: ASSLQYNEQF
clone_size: medium-sized; v_call: TRBV6-5; j_call: TRBJ2-7; cdr3_aa: ASSYSGSLPYEQY
clone_size: -; v_call: TRBV5-1; j_call: TRBJ1-4; cdr3_aa: ASSTGTGREKLF
clone_size: -; v_call: TRBV20-1; j_call: TRBJ2-5; cdr3_aa: SARDEATAVLQETQY
clone_size: few; v_call: TRBV29-1; j_call: TRBJ2-3; cdr3_aa: SVGADDTQY